The TCR beta chain described here comes from a study of post-analysis software for immune sequencing data (dated by TCRdb to 2013 to 2016). Looking at the study overall: Disease courses on record covered relapsing-remitting, secondary progressive and progressive-relapsing multiple sclerosis, though some patients had no subtype annotation. A subset of samples was prepared in parallel using single-end sample barcoding, then pooled and co-amplified after Illumina adapter ligation. The multiple sclerosis patient repertoires were compared with 11 previously published healthy control repertoires from donors aged about 6 to 26 years. Here is what the overall study found, with its caveats: Significantly lower normalized Chao1 diversity was found in multiple sclerosis patients than in controls, suggesting substantial peripheral T-cell clonal expansion. Direct clustering with F measure showed strong co-clustering of samples prepared in the same batch, prompting a batch-effect correction. Patients showed significantly higher frequencies than controls for several TRBV segments, among them TRBV5-6, TRBV5-1 and TRBV20-1. The control group was slightly older than the multiple sclerosis patient group.

Comment on this clonotype: No cognate antigen has been identified for it. No base qualities exist here, and no much larger clone lies one base off it.

To demonstrate the VDJtools post-analysis software, the study profiled TCR beta repertoires from the peripheral blood of around 13 young patients with multiple sclerosis. Multiple sclerosis patients were children and adolescents aged roughly 6 to 17 years. V has 4 bases trimmed and J has 6 bases trimmed; junction bases matching no gene number 4. From a lookup of the germline V gene (reference sequence), CDR1 and CDR2 are SEHNR and FQNEAQ. The CDR3 runs 14 residues from the cysteine to the phenylalanine. Solely the CDR3 DNA is kept, with 42 bases framed from the first base. Receptor amplification or capture employed PCR. Instrument on record: Illumina HiSeq 2500. Unique molecular identifiers were incorporated into TCR beta cDNA libraries to reduce PCR and sequencing biases. Roughly 0.5 million cDNA molecules were obtained per 1 to 10 million input T cells, so each molecule approximated one T cell. The same protocol used for the earlier healthy control dataset was applied to prepare and sequence the patient libraries. Samples belonging to the same batch were prepared together, multiplexed and sequenced on a shared HiSeq lane. The published analysis was carried out like this. Raw barcoded reads were processed with MIGEC, and single-read molecular identifier groups were discarded before consensus assembly and CDR3 extraction. VDJtools was used for post-analysis of the clonotype tables, with diversity normalized by down-sampling every dataset to the smallest sample size. In repertoire overlap clustering, CDR3 amino acid sequences, but not nucleotide sequences, were matched to correct batch-related cross-sample contamination. In TCRdb, the public reads were trimmed at Q25 with fastp and aligned with MiXCR, with productive beta chains retained. Each CDR3 protein appears once, grouped with its most common genes and DNA. V and J calls and clone size were set by TCRdb, not the authors. The sample contains 350,000 to 500,000 distinct CDR3 sequences, 39% of them found a single time. Approximately 7.6% of the sample is in the top ten clones.

The sequence derives from a girl aged 2-10 years with multiple sclerosis. The sequence joins TRBV7-9 to TRBJ1-2; 11 central nucleotides agree with TRBD1. The specimen sequenced was blood. The CDR3 region reads CASSWTGGRDGYTF. The DNA reads as follows: TGTGCCAGCAGCTGGACAGGGGGCAGAGATGGCTACACCTTC.